These T cell receptor beta chains were read from a single sample in a study of PD-L1 blockade in urothelial cancer. Assay used: immunoSEQ multiplex PCR; TCRdb lists only in-frame clones, some missing. The table includes around 47,000 clones, approximately 78% detected once. This sample comprised PBMCs, obtained around atezolizumab (anti-PD-L1) treatment. The receptors come from a man in his sixties with urothelial cancer. The CDR3 runs from the conserved cysteine through the conserved F or W. A D gene is named only where the DNA matches it firmly. Part of the rows lack a size; the others show once, few, many or a class for expanded clones.

V	J	size	D	DNA	CDR3
TRBV6-1	TRBJ2-5	.	.	TGTGCCAGCAGTGACGGGGGTCAAGAGACCCAGTACTTC	CASSDGGQETQYF
TRBV5-1	TRBJ2-1	.	TRBD2	TGCGCCAGCAGCTTAATGTCTAGCGGAAATGAGCAGTTCTTC	CASSLMSSGNEQFF
TRBV5-1	TRBJ2-1	.	TRBD2	TGCGCCAGCAGCTTGGAGGTCGGGGGGAGAGATGAGCAGTTCTTC	CASSLEVGGRDEQFF
TRBV7-6	TRBJ2-5	.	.	TGTGCCAGCAGCTTAGAAGGGGCAAGGGAGACCCAGTACTTC	CASSLEGARETQYF
TRBV6-5	TRBJ1-5	.	TRBD1	TGTGCCAGCAGTCAGGGGGCTAGCAATCAGCCCCAGCATTTT	CASSQGASNQPQHF
TRBV7-7	TRBJ2-2	.	TRBD1	TGTGCTAGCAGCTATGGGACAGACACCGGGGAGCTGTTTTTT	CASSYGTDTGELFF
TRBV5-5	TRBJ2-3	.	.	TGTGCCAGCAGCTTCGAGACAGGCGTAATTCAGGATACGCAGTATTTT	CASSFETGVIQDTQYF
TRBV5-6	TRBJ2-7	.	TRBD2	TGTGCCAGCAGTCGATCTAGCGGGAGTGGTTACGAGCAGTACTTC	CASSRSSGSGYEQYF
TRBV6-1	TRBJ2-7	.	TRBD2	TGTGCCAGCAGGGGGCTAGCGGGAGGGCAGCAGTACTTC	CASRGLAGGQQYF
TRBV2	TRBJ2-3	.	.	TGTGCCAGCAGTGAACCCGGCACAGATACGCAGTATTTT	CASSEPGTDTQYF
TRBV14	TRBJ1-2	.	TRBD1	TGTGCCAGCAGCCGACAGGGTGATAACTATGGCTACACCTTC	CASSRQGDNYGYTF
TRBV28	TRBJ1-5	.	TRBD1	TGTGCCAGCAGTTTAGACAGGGCCAATCAGCCCCAGCATTTT	CASSLDRANQPQHF
TRBV28	TRBJ2-5	.	TRBD2	TGTGCCAGCAGTTTTCGGGGGGGGCAAGAGACCCAGTACTTC	CASSFRGGQETQYF
TRBV28	TRBJ1-1	.	.	TGTGCCAGCAGTTTATACTCGAACACTGAAGCTTTCTTT	CASSLYSNTEAFF
TRBV27	TRBJ2-3	few	.	TGTGCCAGCAGGGCCACAGATACGCAGTATTTT	CASRATDTQYF
TRBV7-7	TRBJ2-7	few	.	TGTGCTAGCAGCTTTACTAGAAGTTCCGAGCAGTACTTC	CASSFTRSSEQYF
TRBV30	TRBJ1-5	.	TRBD1	TGTGCCTGGAGTCTAGGGACAGCTTATAGCAATCAGCCCCAGCATTTT	CAWSLGTAYSNQPQHF
TRBV7-2	TRBJ2-5	.	TRBD2	TGTGCCAGCAGCTCTAATAGCGGGGTGGGGCGGGCCCAGTACTTC	CASSSNSGVGRAQYF
TRBV6-1	TRBJ2-7	.	.	TGTGCCAGCAGAGCCGGAGGTGAGCAGTACTTC	CASRAGGEQYF
TRBV29-1	TRBJ2-3	.	TRBD2	TGCAGCGTTGTGGGGGCGGGGGGTAGCACAGATACGCAGTATTTT	CSVVGAGGSTDTQYF
TRBV7-7	TRBJ2-5	.	.	TGTGCTAGCAGCTTACCAGGGGAGGAGACCCAGTACTTC	CASSLPGEETQYF
TRBV5-5	TRBJ1-1	.	.	TGTGCCAGCAGCTTGGCAGAGACAGGTGGGAACACTGAAGCTTTCTTT	CASSLAETGGNTEAFF
TRBV7-6	TRBJ2-3	.	TRBD2	TGTGCCAGCAGCTTAGGGCCCGCGAGCGGGGGGTTTAGGGCGGATACGCAGTATTTT	CASSLGPASGGFRADTQYF
TRBV10-3	TRBJ1-5	once	TRBD1	TGTGCCATCAGTGAAAGACAGGGCGATAGCAATCAGCCCCAGCATTTT	CAISERQGDSNQPQHF
TRBV7-2	TRBJ1-5	.	TRBD1	TGTGCCAGCAGCCGACAGGGTAGGGCCTTTGGCAATCAGCCCCAGCATTTT	CASSRQGRAFGNQPQHF
TRBV5-1	TRBJ1-2	.	TRBD1	TGCGCCAGCAGCTTGGAAAGGACAGGCTATGGCTACACCTTC	CASSLERTGYGYTF
TRBV6-5	TRBJ2-5	.	TRBD2	TGTGCCAGCAGACCTAGCGGGGGGATGATGACCCAGTACTTC	CASRPSGGMMTQYF
TRBV6-1	TRBJ2-5	few	TRBD1	TGTGCCAGCAGTGACCCTGGACAGGGGGGGGAGACCCAGTACTTC	CASSDPGQGGETQYF
TRBV7-9	TRBJ1-1	.	.	TGTGCCAGCAGCTTGACAGGGAACACTGAAGCTTTCTTT	CASSLTGNTEAFF
TRBV7-9	TRBJ2-1	.	.	TGTGCCAGCAGCCCCCGCCCCCTAGGCGCCCATTCCGATGAGCAGTTCTTC	CASSPRPLGAHSDEQFF
TRBV6-6	TRBJ2-3	.	.	TGTGCCAGCAGTTACGGGTCGGAACAGCGCACAGATACGCAGTATTTT	CASSYGSEQRTDTQYF
TRBV18	TRBJ2-7	few	TRBD1	TGTGCCAGCTCCGGGACGGACAGGACCTACGAGCAGTACTTC	CASSGTDRTYEQYF
TRBV9	TRBJ2-3	.	TRBD1	TGTGCCAGCAGCGATGGGACAGGGAAGGATCCGCAGTATTTT	CASSDGTGKDPQYF
TRBV4-2	TRBJ1-1	.	.	TGTGCCAGCAGCCAAGGGCAGGATCAGAACACTGAAGCTTTCTTT	CASSQGQDQNTEAFF
TRBV7-2	TRBJ2-1	.	TRBD2	TGTGCCAGCAGCTTCAGCGGGAGTAAAAATGAGCAGTTCTTC	CASSFSGSKNEQFF
TRBV28	TRBJ1-2	.	.	TGTGCCAGCAGCTCCGGGGGGGCACGGTCACATGGCTACACCTTC	CASSSGGARSHGYTF
TRBV7-6	TRBJ2-1	.	TRBD1	TGTGCCAGCAGCTCTCCGGGACAGGGACCTGAGCAGTTCTTC	CASSSPGQGPEQFF
TRBV20-1	TRBJ2-7	.	.	TGCAGTGCAGAGAACCACGGGGAGCAGTACTTC	CSAENHGEQYF
TRBV28	TRBJ2-1	.	.	TGTGCCAGCAGTTTTTTGAGCTCCTACAATGAGCAGTTCTTC	CASSFLSSYNEQFF
TRBV5-4	TRBJ1-2	.	TRBD1	TGTGCCAGCAGCATCGACAGGGGGCTTGGCTACACCTTC	CASSIDRGLGYTF